This TCR beta chain was documented in a study of response to subunit inactivated influenza vaccine. General observations from the study: Each seasonal influenza vaccination recruits few new T cells, the authors suggested.

This clonotype was detected many times. Its antigen is currently unknown. One entry per CDR3 protein results from TCRdb running MiXCR on the RT-PCR reads. The sample records about 620,000 distinct CDR3 sequences, roughly 10% being singletons. With 4 bases clipped from V and 6 bases from J, the junction kept 3 bases outside the gene matches. CDR1 is LGHNA and CDR2 is YSLEER in the germline V gene. There are 13 residues in the CDR3. Sequenced material: PBMCs from blood, taken on the day of vaccination. This receptor was taken from a man aged 45-60 years who received an inactivated influenza vaccine. The gene calls are TRBV4-3 and TRBJ1-2, with 9 bases that match TRBD1. This chain's CDR3 is CASSRTGGNGYTF. CDR3 in DNA: TGCGCCAGCAGCCGAACAGGGGGCAATGGCTACACCTTC.